This T cell receptor beta chain was observed in a study of a mutant IDH1 vaccine in newly diagnosed glioma. This sample's time point: baseline, week 1 (first vaccination visit). Treatment given: pre-vaccination baseline after standard-of-care therapy. Repertoires were generated with immunoSEQ multiplex PCR, while TCRdb's copy carries only in-frame clones and drops some. This table holds 70,000 or so clones, 80% to 90% found once. The length of the CDR3 is 12 residues. Trimming took 6 bases from V and 7 from J; bases not matched to a gene: 4. The germline V gene has CDR1 LNHDA and CDR2 SQIVND (reference sequence).

Sample: peripheral blood mononuclear cells (PBMCs), taken from a glioma patient treated with radiotherapy, temozolomide or both. The chain has TRBV19 and TRBJ1-1; 8 bases match TRBD1. The receptor was isolated from a woman aged 18-30 years with glioma. Some clones in this sample may be carry-over from other donors' samples. In DNA form, the CDR3 reads TGTGCCAGTAGAACCGGACAGGGTGAAGCTTTCTTT. Residues: CASRTGQGEAFF.